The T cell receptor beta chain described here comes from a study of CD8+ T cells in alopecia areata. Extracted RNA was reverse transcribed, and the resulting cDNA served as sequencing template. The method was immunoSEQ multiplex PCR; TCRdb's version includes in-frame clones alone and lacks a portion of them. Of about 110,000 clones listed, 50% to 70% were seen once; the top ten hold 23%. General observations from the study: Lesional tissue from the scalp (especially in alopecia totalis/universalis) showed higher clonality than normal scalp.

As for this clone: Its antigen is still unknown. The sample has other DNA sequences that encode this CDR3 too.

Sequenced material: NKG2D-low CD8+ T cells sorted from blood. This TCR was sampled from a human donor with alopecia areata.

CDR3 nucleotides: TGCGCCAGCAGCTTGGGACGAGGCGAGCAGTACTTC. It codes for CASSLGRGEQYF. The rearrangement links TRBV5-1 to TRBJ2-7; the D is unclear. The germline gives CDR1 SGHRS, CDR2 YFSETQ. V dropped 0 bases and J dropped 6 bases, with 7 bases sitting between them. The CDR3 is 12 residues long. The whole variable domain, filled in from reference TRBV5-1 and TRBJ2-7, reads KAGVTQTPRYLIKTRGQQVTLSCSPISGHRSVSWYQQTPGQGLQFLFEYFSETQRNKGNFPGRFSGRQFSNSRSEMNVSTLELGDSALYLCASSLGRGEQYFGPGTRLTVT.